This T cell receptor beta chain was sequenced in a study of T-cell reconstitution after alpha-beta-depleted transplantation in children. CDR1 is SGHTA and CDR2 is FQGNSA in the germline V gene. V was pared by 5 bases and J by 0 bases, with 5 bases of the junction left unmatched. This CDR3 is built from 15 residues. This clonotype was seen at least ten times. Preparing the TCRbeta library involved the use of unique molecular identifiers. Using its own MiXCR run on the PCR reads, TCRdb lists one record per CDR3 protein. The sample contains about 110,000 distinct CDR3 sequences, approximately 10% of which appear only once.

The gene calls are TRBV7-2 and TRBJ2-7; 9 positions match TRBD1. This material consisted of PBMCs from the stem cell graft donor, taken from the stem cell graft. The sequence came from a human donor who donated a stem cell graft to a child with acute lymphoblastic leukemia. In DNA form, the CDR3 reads TGTGCCAGCAGCCCAACAGGGGGCAGCTCCTACGAGCAGTACTTC. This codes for CASSPTGGSSYEQYF.